Sequencing of this T cell receptor beta chain was carried out in a study of OX40 agonist ivuxolimab in advanced cancers. Background on the whole study: Ivuxolimab, which targeted the costimulatory receptor OX40 (CD134), was an agonistic, fully human IgG2 monoclonal antibody. Intravenous ivuxolimab was administered to patients every 2 weeks at six dose levels: 0.01, 0.1, 0.3, 1.5, 3 and 10 mg/kg. Of the 50 to 55 patients in dose escalation, about 20 had hepatocellular carcinoma, some 15 had melanoma, 9 had renal cell carcinoma and 9 had head and neck cancer. In the dose-escalation cohort, around four fifths of patients were male, and the mean age was around 60 years, with a range of roughly 23 to 85. Patients were allowed to have had prior anti-PD-1, anti-PD-L1 or anti-CTLA-4 therapy, and 30% to 40% of the dose-escalation patients had previously received checkpoint inhibitors. Three dose-escalation patients achieved partial responses, one with hepatocellular carcinoma and two with cutaneous melanoma. The purpose of peripheral TCRbeta sequencing was to test whether ivuxolimab changed TCR sequence diversity and led to clonal T-cell expansion. The paper covers the monotherapy dose-escalation part of the phase I ivuxolimab trial, which included N ≈ 54 patients.

Details on this clone: Its antigen has not been determined. Nothing much larger sits one base from this clone, and base qualities are not available.

Genomic DNA was isolated from the sorted cells so that the TCRbeta CDR3 region could be sequenced. The immunoSEQ Assay was used to sequence the TCRbeta CDR3 regions. Not all clones reach the TCRdb copy of this immuneACCESS table, which keeps in-frame sequences only. Checked studies attribute under half of the gap to unresolved V genes and leave the rest unexplained. The sample data list about 51,000 clones, and about 86% of these were observed just once. The leading ten clones occupy about 3% of the sample. The paper's findings and limits, for the study overall: Low levels of normalized T-cell clonal expansion were also seen in some patients who did not respond. In partial responders in the 0.1-3.0 mg/kg groups, normalized peripheral clonal expansion was found to be among the lowest, especially among CD8+ T cells. The antigen specificity of the peripheral T cells that underwent clonal expansion was not determined. On average, CD8+ T cells showed more expanded clones than CD4+ T cells after ivuxolimab. Clonal expansion of both CD4+ and CD8+ blood T cells was observed from baseline to week 6 at doses 0.1 to 3.0 mg/kg.

The trial excluded patients who had a history of autoimmune disease or were on systemic immunosuppression. Peripheral blood for TCR sequencing was collected from all dose cohorts at baseline, on cycle 4 day 1, and on cycle 7 day 1. Samples were obtained from an open-label, multicenter, first-in-human phase I dose-escalation trial of ivuxolimab. Adults with locally advanced or metastatic head and neck squamous cell, hepatocellular, melanoma or renal cell carcinoma were enrolled in the trial. CD4+ and CD8+ T cells were sorted separately from peripheral blood before TCR sequencing. Looking up the germline V gene (reference sequence) yields CDR1 LNHDA and CDR2 SQIVND. Trimming takes 4 bases from V and 4 bases from J, and the germline ends sit 8 bases apart. The cysteine opens and the phenylalanine closes a CDR3 of 14 amino acids. CDR3 DNA is the only sequence kept; it has 42 bases, read in frame from the first base.

The sample was CD4+ or CD8+ T cells sorted from blood, taken in a trial of the OX40 agonist ivuxolimab. The source is an adult with an advanced solid tumor such as melanoma, head and neck, liver or kidney cancer. The chain employs TRBV19 and TRBJ2-6; matching of 6 bases hints at TRBD1 as the D gene. This receptor has the CDR3 CASSTTGGANVLTF. The DNA sequence reads TGTGCCAGTAGTACGACAGGAGGGGCCAACGTCCTGACTTTC. Reference TRBV19 and TRBJ2-6 proteins supply the regions before and after the CDR3; the full variable domain is: DGGITQSPKYLFRKEGQNVTLSCEQNLNHDAMYWYRQDPGQGLRLIYYSQIVNDFQKGDIAEGYSVSREKKESFPLTVTSAQKNPTAFYLCASSTTGGANVLTFGAGSRLTVL.